Below are 2 T cell receptor beta chains sequenced from a single sample in a study of T cells expressing NK-cell markers. TCRdb reprocessed the 5' RACE reads and stores each CDR3 protein as one record, lacking DNA. The sample totals about 15,000 distinct CDR3 sequences. The sample comprised blood T cells: a sorted CD56 or NKG2C T cell subset, CD4+ or CD8+ T cells, or bulk PBMC T cells (not recorded which). Source of these receptors: a man aged 18-75 years in good health.

The chain carries TRBV20-1 and TRBJ1-5; TCRdb names TRBD1, which stays unverified in the absence of DNA. The CDR3 covers 15 residues. Germline loops: CDR1 DFQATT, CDR2 SNEGSKA (reference sequence). CDR3 amino acids: CSATRQGGSNQPQHF.

The V call is TRBV25-1, the J call TRBJ1-4. CDR3 length: 14 residues. Germline lookup yields CDR1 MGHDK and CDR2 SYGVNS. This CDR3 reads CASSWSAPGEKLFF.